This record covers a single T cell receptor (beta chain). The antigen it binds to is not known. No base quality information exists; no much larger clone differs at one position. The CDR3 spans 16 residues, from the cysteine through the phenylalanine. The read is trimmed to its CDR3 DNA, 48 bases read in frame from base 1. At the junction V is shortened by 4 bases and J by 2 bases, with 16 bases in between. The library was made by the immunoSEQ multiplex PCR assay. Drawn from immuneACCESS, this table holds only the in-frame rearrangements with V and J called that TCRdb kept. Clones are partly lost; checked studies trace under half to an unresolved V gene and leave the rest unexplained. This sample holds 45,000 to 60,000 clones; approximately 95% were observed only once. Clones ranked in the top ten supply 0.3% to 0.4% of the sample. This entry is derived from a study of technical replicates of blood from several donors (dated by TCRdb to the late 2010s).

The sequence links TRBV5-3 to TRBJ1-3, with no confident D gene call. TRBV5-3 is sorted into the ORF group, with uncertain function. Sequenced sample: T cells isolated from PBMCs. The sequence was collected from a human donor in good health. Read as DNA, the sequence is TGTGCCAGAAGCACAACTCGACATTTAGCTGGAAACACCATATATTTT. It encodes CARSTTRHLAGNTIYF.